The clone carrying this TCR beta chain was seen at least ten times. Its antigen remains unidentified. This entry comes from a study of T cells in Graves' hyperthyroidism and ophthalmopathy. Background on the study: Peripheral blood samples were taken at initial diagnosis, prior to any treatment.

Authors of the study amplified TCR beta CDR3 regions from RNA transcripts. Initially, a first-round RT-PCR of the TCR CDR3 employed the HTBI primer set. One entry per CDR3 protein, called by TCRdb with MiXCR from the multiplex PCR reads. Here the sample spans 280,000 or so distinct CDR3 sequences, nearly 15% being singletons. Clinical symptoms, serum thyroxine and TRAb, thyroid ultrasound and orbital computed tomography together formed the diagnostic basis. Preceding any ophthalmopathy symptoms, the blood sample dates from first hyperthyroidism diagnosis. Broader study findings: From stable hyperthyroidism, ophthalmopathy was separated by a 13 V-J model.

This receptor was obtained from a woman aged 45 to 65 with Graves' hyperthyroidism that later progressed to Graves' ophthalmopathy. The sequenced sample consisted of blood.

For the CDR3, the DNA is TGTGCCAGCAGTGAAGGGCTGGCCCCCTACGAGCAGTACTTC. This gives the protein CASSEGLAPYEQYF. The chain is built from TRBV6-1 and TRBJ2-7; no clear D. The V end lost 1 base, the J end lost 2 bases, and 9 bases lay between the germline ends. This CDR3 region has 14 residues. Germline V gene lookup returns CDR1 MNHNS and CDR2 SASEGT.